The entry below describes one T cell receptor (beta chain). Its antigen is not yet known. Base qualities were left out, and no much larger clone turns up one base away. The source of the sample is a study of identical twins (dated by TCRdb to between 2015 and 2016). Regarding the complete study: To test whether fetal clonotypes persist, the study used deep sequencing on TCR alpha and beta repertoires from monozygotic twins, unrelated adults of various ages, and cord blood. To rule out contamination, the twin experiments were replicated at different times with different library preparation protocols.

Its CDR3 holds 13 amino acids, cysteine through phenylalanine. The retained sequence is limited to the CDR3, 39 bases, with the frame set at the first base. CDR1 DFQATT and CDR2 SNEGSKA were looked up in the germline V gene (reference sequence). Library prep was done by 5' RACE. The reads were generated on an Illumina HiSeq 2000. Template switching introduced a universal primer binding site; the final cDNA contained a unique molecular identifier, enabling accurate counting of TCR cDNA molecules. Specific primers in the conserved constant-segment region were used to synthesize first-strand cDNA for the TCR alpha and beta chains. To control for contamination, every cDNA library carried two barcodes: a SMART-Mk sample barcode plus Illumina barcodes. Two successive PCR steps introduced TruSeq adapter sequences along with Illumina sample barcodes. Sequencing of the TCR alpha and beta cDNA libraries was done on the Illumina HiSeq platform using custom primers. From the authors' description of their analysis: MiGEC was used to process raw reads and extract unique molecular identifiers, and MiXCR was used to find CDR3 positions. Recombination models were inferred per individual with the repgenHMM and IGoR tools using an EM algorithm. The tcR package in R was used for shared clonotype analysis, with sharing normalized by the product of cloneset sizes. Out-of-frame nonproductive sequences were analyzed to study raw recombination free of thymic and clonal selection effects. Using fastp trimming at Q25 and MiXCR clonotype assembly, TCRdb reanalyzed the public sequencing data and kept in-frame beta chains. Each CDR3 protein gets just one entry, which takes the most common genes and DNA from the rows behind it. The V and J calls reflect TCRdb's pipeline rather than the authors' work. For this sample there are fewer than 650,000 distinct CDR3 sequences; approximately 9.6% appear just once. More than 2.5% of the sample belongs to the ten largest clones.

All donors were healthy Caucasians. Three pairs of female monozygotic twins, all aged roughly 18 to 29 years, were included in the twin cohort. The RNA used for TCR libraries was isolated from peripheral blood mononuclear cells. Results the study describes overall, beyond this receptor: In beta out-of-frame sequences, excess twin sharing was weaker, because having fewer shared sequences lowered the signal-to-noise ratio. Invariant T cells such as MAIT and iNKT could partly confound zero-insertion analyses, although diverse VJ usage argued against such confounding for most clonotypes. Because the same donors could not be followed over many years, the conclusions depended on cross-sectional statistical analysis. Compared with coincidental sharing between unrelated individuals, out-of-frame TCR alpha sequences shared between twins had an excess of sequences with low generation probability. Abundant cord blood beta clonotypes had fewer insertions, young adult naive repertoires showed a similar but weaker trend, and memory repertoires showed no such trend. Recombination models systematically underestimated out-of-frame TCR alpha sharing in monozygotic twins but agreed with sharing between unrelated individuals.

This sample was also put to use in a study of yellow fever vaccine responses in identical twins. Reported in the second study: According to the authors, in identical twins the way T cells responded to vaccination appeared partly convergent and partly personalized. In identical twins, the study followed T cell clones that responded to the vaccine with precision.

This clonotype originated in a woman aged 18-29 years in good health. The sequencing sample was made of PBMCs. The chain joins TRBV20-1 to TRBJ2-2; 9 central nucleotides agree with TRBD1. DNA sequence: TGCAGCACAGGGGGCCAACGGGCCGGGGAGCTGTTTTTT. Its coded protein is CSTGGQRAGELFF.